This is a list of T cell receptor beta chains from one sample in a study of T cells in Graves' hyperthyroidism and ophthalmopathy. TCRdb reanalysed the multiplex PCR reads using MiXCR and keeps one entry per CDR3 protein. The profile shows some 620,000 distinct CDR3 sequences, roughly 16% of them singletons. Sequencing used blood. Source of these receptors: a woman younger than 45 with Graves' hyperthyroidism. CDR3s include the opening cysteine and the closing phenylalanine or tryptophan. Each record gives: D gene, clone size, V gene, J gene, CDR3 DNA, CDR3 protein. The D gene is left open where the match is weak. Clone size is stated in some rows and not others, as once, few, many or a class when expanded.

d_gene: .; abundance: .; v_gene: TRBV29-1; j_gene: TRBJ1-2; CDR3nt: TGCAGCGTTTTCTCTGGGGAATATGGCTACACCTTC; CDR3aa: CSVFSGEYGYTF
d_gene: .; abundance: few; v_gene: TRBV7-3; j_gene: TRBJ1-1; CDR3nt: TGTGCCAGCAGCCCCGGTCGTTTGAACACTGAAGCTTTCTTT; CDR3aa: CASSPGRLNTEAFF
d_gene: .; abundance: many; v_gene: TRBV2; j_gene: TRBJ2-2; CDR3nt: TGTGCCACCAGTGGGGACACCGGGGAGCTGTTTTTT; CDR3aa: CATSGDTGELFF
d_gene: .; abundance: many; v_gene: TRBV6-5; j_gene: TRBJ1-1; CDR3nt: TGTGCCAGCAGTTACTTCGGGAACACTGAAGCTTTCTTT; CDR3aa: CASSYFGNTEAFF
d_gene: TRBD1; abundance: .; v_gene: TRBV27; j_gene: TRBJ2-7; CDR3nt: TGTGCCAGCAGACCTTCGACAGGGCTTATCTACGAGCAGTACTTC; CDR3aa: CASRPSTGLIYEQYF
d_gene: .; abundance: many; v_gene: TRBV20-1; j_gene: TRBJ2-3; CDR3nt: TGCAGCCCCTTATCCACAGATACGCAGTATTTT; CDR3aa: CSPLSTDTQYF
d_gene: TRBD1; abundance: .; v_gene: TRBV6-1; j_gene: TRBJ2-6; CDR3nt: TGTGCCAGCACCGGGACAGGGGTTTGGGGGGCCAACGTCCTGACTTTC; CDR3aa: CASTGTGVWGANVLTF
d_gene: .; abundance: many; v_gene: TRBV12-5; j_gene: TRBJ1-2; CDR3nt: TGTGCTAGTGGTTTGGTACCCAGCCGGGAGGAGGGCTACACCTTC; CDR3aa: CASGLVPSREEGYTF
d_gene: .; abundance: .; v_gene: TRBV28; j_gene: TRBJ2-5; CDR3nt: TGTGCCAGCAGCCTTAGGGCAGGGGTCCAGTACTTC; CDR3aa: CASSLRAGVQYF
d_gene: TRBD1; abundance: .; v_gene: TRBV10-3; j_gene: TRBJ1-5; CDR3nt: TGTGCCACCTCCCTCACAGGGGAGTTTTATCAGCCCCAGCATTTT; CDR3aa: CATSLTGEFYQPQHF
d_gene: .; abundance: many; v_gene: TRBV10-3; j_gene: TRBJ2-7; CDR3nt: TGTGCCATCAGTGATGCCCACGCCTACGAGCAGTACTTC; CDR3aa: CAISDAHAYEQYF
d_gene: TRBD1; abundance: few; v_gene: TRBV20-1; j_gene: TRBJ2-3; CDR3nt: TGCAGTGCCCTCAACCGGGACAGGGGACTGGGCACAGATACGCAGTATTTT; CDR3aa: CSALNRDRGLGTDTQYF
d_gene: TRBD1; abundance: .; v_gene: TRBV6-1; j_gene: TRBJ1-6; CDR3nt: TGTGCCAGCAGGGGGACAGGGGAAACCTATAATTCACCCCTCCACTTT; CDR3aa: CASRGTGETYNSPLHF
d_gene: TRBD2; abundance: .; v_gene: TRBV11-2; j_gene: TRBJ2-7; CDR3nt: TGTGCCAGCAGCTTGGTCCTTAGCGGGTCGGCCCACGAGCAGTACTTC; CDR3aa: CASSLVLSGSAHEQYF
d_gene: .; abundance: many; v_gene: TRBV11-2; j_gene: TRBJ2-1; CDR3nt: TGTGCCAGCAGCTTAGAGAGTCGCGCCGAGCAGTTCTTC; CDR3aa: CASSLESRAEQFF
d_gene: TRBD1; abundance: few; v_gene: TRBV3-1; j_gene: TRBJ1-6; CDR3nt: TGTGCCAGCAGCCCGCGGACAGGGACTTCACCCCTCCACTTT; CDR3aa: CASSPRTGTSPLHF
d_gene: TRBD2; abundance: .; v_gene: TRBV29-1; j_gene: TRBJ2-2; CDR3nt: TGCAGCGTCCTAGCGGGTTACACCGGGGAGCTGTTTTTT; CDR3aa: CSVLAGYTGELFF
d_gene: .; abundance: .; v_gene: TRBV10-1; j_gene: TRBJ2-3; CDR3nt: TGCGCCAGCAGTGCCCTAGCATTCGGCACAGATACGCAGTATTTT; CDR3aa: CASSALAFGTDTQYF
d_gene: .; abundance: many; v_gene: TRBV2; j_gene: TRBJ2-7; CDR3nt: TGTGCCAGCAGTGACGCCCCCTACGAGCAGTACTTC; CDR3aa: CASSDAPYEQYF
d_gene: .; abundance: .; v_gene: TRBV27; j_gene: TRBJ1-5; CDR3nt: TGTGCCAGCAGTTTATTAGCGGGGCATGGGGATCAGCCCCAGCATTTT; CDR3aa: CASSLLAGHGDQPQHF
d_gene: .; abundance: few; v_gene: TRBV5-6; j_gene: TRBJ2-7; CDR3nt: TGTGCCAGCAGCTTGTGGGGCGCAGGGCCCACCTACGAGCAGTACTTC; CDR3aa: CASSLWGAGPTYEQYF
d_gene: TRBD2; abundance: many; v_gene: TRBV20-1; j_gene: TRBJ2-3; CDR3nt: TGCAGTGCTAGAGCCCACGCTAGCGGGAGTGCCCCAGATACGCAGTATTTT; CDR3aa: CSARAHASGSAPDTQYF
d_gene: .; abundance: many; v_gene: TRBV28; j_gene: TRBJ1-4; CDR3nt: TGTGCAATCGGGAGACCCTTTGGGGAAAAACTGTTTTTT; CDR3aa: CAIGRPFGEKLFF
d_gene: TRBD2; abundance: many; v_gene: TRBV7-2; j_gene: TRBJ2-3; CDR3nt: TGTGCCAGCAGCTTCGAAGGCGGGAGAGAGTATTTT; CDR3aa: CASSFEGGREYF